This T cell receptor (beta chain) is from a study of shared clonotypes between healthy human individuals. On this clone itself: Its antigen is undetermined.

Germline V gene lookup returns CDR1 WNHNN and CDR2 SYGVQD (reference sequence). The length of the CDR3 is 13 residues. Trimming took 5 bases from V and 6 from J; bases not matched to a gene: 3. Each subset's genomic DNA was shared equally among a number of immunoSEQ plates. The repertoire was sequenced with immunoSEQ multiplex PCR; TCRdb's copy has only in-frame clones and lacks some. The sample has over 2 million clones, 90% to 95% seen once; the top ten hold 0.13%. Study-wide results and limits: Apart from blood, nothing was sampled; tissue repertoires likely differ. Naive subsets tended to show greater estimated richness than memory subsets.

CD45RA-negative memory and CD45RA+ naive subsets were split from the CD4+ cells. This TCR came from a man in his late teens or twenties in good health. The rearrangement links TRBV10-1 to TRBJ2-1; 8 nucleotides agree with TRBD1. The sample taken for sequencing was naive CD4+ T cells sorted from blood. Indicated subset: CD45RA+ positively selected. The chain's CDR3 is CASSRDRSNEQFF. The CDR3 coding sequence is TGCGCCAGCAGTCGGGACAGGAGCAATGAGCAGTTCTTC.